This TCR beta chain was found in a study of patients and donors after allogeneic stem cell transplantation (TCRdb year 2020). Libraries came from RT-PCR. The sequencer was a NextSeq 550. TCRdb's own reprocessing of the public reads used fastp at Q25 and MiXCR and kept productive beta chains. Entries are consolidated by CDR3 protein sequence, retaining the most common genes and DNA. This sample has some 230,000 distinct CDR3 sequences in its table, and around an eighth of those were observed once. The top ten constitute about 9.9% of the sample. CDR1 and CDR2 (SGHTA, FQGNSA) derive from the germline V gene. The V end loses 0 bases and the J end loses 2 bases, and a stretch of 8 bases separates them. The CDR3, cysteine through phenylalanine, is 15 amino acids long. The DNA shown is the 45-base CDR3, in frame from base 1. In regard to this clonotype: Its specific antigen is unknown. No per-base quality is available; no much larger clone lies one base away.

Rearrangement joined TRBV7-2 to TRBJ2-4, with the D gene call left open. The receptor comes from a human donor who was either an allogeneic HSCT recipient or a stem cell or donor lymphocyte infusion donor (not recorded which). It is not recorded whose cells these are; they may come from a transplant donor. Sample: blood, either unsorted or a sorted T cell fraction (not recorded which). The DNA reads TGTGCCAGCAGCTTAGCTTACGGTTCCAAAAACATTCAGTACTTC. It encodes CASSLAYGSKNIQYF.